The subject of this entry is one T cell receptor beta chain. The sample is drawn from a study of siplizumab effects on memory and regulatory T cells. CDR3 length: 15 residues. CDR1 is MGHRA and CDR2 is YSYEKL in the germline V gene. V was trimmed by 1 base and J by 4 bases, leaving 10 bases between them. Clones were sequenced by immunoSEQ multiplex PCR, and TCRdb holds only the in-frame ones, with some missing. Among over 50,000 clones listed, less than 85% were seen once. Sequencing was carried out using memory CD4+ T cells sorted from blood. The clonotype originates from a human donor in good health. The chain employs TRBV4-1 and TRBJ2-2; D gene uncertain. CDR3 residues: CASSQGIGFTGELFF. Written as DNA, the CDR3 is TGCGCCAGCAGCCAAGGGATTGGATTCACCGGGGAGCTGTTTTTT.